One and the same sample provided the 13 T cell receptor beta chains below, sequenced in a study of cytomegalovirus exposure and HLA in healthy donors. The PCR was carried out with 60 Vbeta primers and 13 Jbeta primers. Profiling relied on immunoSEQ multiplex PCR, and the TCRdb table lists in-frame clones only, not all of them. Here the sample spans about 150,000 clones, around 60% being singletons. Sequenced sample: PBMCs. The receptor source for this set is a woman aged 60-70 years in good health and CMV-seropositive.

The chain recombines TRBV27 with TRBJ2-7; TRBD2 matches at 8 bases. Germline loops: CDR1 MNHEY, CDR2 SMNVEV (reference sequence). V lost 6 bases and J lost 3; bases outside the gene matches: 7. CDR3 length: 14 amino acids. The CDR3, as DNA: TGTGCCAGCAGACTCAGCGGGAGTAGCTACGAGCAGTACTTC. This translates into CASRLSGSSYEQYF.

The CDR3 DNA reads TGTGCCAGCAGCAGGTTTTGGGAGCAGTACTTC. Protein: CASSRFWEQYF. The chain is built from TRBV25-1 and TRBJ2-7, with D unclear. This CDR3 spans 11 amino acids. Per the germline V gene, CDR1 is MGHDK and CDR2 is SYGVNS. Trimming pared 6 bases from V and 7 bases from J, leaving 10 bases between.

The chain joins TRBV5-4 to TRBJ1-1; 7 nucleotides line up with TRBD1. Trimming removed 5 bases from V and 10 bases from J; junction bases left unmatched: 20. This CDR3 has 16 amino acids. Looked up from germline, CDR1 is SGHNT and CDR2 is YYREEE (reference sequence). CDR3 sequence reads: CASRPGQAGKVGVAFF. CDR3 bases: TGTGCCAGCAGACCCGGACAGGCGGGGAAGGTTGGGGTAGCTTTCTTT.

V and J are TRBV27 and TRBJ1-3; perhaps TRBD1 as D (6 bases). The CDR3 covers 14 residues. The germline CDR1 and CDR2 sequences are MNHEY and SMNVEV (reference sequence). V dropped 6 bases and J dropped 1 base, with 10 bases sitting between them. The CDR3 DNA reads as TGTGCCAGCAGAAAACAGGGTTCTGGAAACACCATATATTTT. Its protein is CASRKQGSGNTIYF.

The DNA for the CDR3 is TGTGCCAGCAGCAAAACGGGACAGGCGAACACTGAAGCTTTCTTT. This translates into CASSKTGQANTEAFF. The chain employs TRBV7-2 and TRBJ1-1; 8 bases fit TRBD1. The CDR3 has 15 residues. In germline, CDR1 is SGHTA, CDR2 FQGNSA. Trimming removed 5 bases from V and 1 base from J; junction bases left unmatched: 6.

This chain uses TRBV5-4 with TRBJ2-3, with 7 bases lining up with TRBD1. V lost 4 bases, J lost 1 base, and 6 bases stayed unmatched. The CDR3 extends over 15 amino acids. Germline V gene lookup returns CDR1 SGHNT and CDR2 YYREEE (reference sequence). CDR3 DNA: TGTGCCAGCAGCCGAGGACAGGTACGCACAGATACGCAGTATTTT. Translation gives CASSRGQVRTDTQYF.

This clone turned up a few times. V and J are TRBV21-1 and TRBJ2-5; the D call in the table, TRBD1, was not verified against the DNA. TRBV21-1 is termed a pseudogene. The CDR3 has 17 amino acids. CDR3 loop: CASSKRGPDRDQETQYF. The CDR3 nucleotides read TGTGCCAGCAGCAAAAGGGGGCCTGACAGGGACCAAGAGACCCAGTACTTC.

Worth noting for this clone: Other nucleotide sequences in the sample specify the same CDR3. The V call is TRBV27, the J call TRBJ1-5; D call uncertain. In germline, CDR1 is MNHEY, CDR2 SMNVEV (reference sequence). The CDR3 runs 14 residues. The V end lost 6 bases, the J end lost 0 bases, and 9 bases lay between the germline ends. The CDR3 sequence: CASSLEGSNQPQHF. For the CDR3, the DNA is TGTGCCAGCAGCCTTGAGGGTAGCAATCAGCCCCAGCATTTT.

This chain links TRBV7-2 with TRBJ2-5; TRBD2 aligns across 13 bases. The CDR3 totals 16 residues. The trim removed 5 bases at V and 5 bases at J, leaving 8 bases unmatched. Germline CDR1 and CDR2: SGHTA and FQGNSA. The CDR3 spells CASSPWTSGRRETQYF. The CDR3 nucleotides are TGTGCCAGCAGCCCCTGGACTAGCGGGAGACGGGAGACCCAGTACTTC.

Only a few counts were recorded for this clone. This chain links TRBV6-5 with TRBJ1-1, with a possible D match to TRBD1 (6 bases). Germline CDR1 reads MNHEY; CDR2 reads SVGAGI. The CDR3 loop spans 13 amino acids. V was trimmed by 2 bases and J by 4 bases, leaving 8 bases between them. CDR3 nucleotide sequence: TGTGCCAGCAGTTACGGCAGGGGCACTGAAGCTTTCTTT. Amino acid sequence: CASSYGRGTEAFF.

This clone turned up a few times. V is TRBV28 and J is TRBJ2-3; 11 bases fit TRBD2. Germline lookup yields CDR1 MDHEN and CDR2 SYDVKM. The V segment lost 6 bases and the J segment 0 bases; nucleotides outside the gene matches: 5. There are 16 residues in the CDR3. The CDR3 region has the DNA TGTGCCAGCAGACTAGCGGGAGTGCCCAGCACAGATACGCAGTATTTT. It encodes CASRLAGVPSTDTQYF.

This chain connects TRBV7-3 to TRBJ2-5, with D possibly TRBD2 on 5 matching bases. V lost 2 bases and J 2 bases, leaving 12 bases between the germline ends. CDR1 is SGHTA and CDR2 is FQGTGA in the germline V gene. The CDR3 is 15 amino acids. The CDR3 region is CASSLFGSRQETQYF. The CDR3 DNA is TGTGCCAGCAGCTTATTTGGGAGCAGGCAAGAGACCCAGTACTTC.

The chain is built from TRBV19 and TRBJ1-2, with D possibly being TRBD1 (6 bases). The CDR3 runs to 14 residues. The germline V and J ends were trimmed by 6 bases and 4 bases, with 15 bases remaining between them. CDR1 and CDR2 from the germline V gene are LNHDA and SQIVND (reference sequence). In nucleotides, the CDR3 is TGTGCCAGTAGGGCACAGGGAATTGTCTATGGCTACACCTTC. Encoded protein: CASRAQGIVYGYTF.